Below, one T cell receptor (beta chain) is given with its context. This sample was taken from a study of T cells after somatic rescue of genetic block. The V gene lost 1 base and the J gene lost 11 bases, with 18 bases spanning the gap. The CDR3 has 16 residues. The germline V gene has CDR1 SGHVS and CDR2 FQNEAQ. The repertoire was sequenced with immunoSEQ multiplex PCR; TCRdb's copy has only in-frame clones and lacks some. The sample lists 10,000 or so clones, about two thirds occurring once. The receptor's source is a boy aged 5-17 years. V is TRBV7-8 and J is TRBJ1-6, with a tentative D call TRBD1 (6 bases). Sequencing was performed on peripheral blood mononuclear cells (PBMCs). The CDR3 nucleotides read TGTGCCAGCAGCTTAGGCAGGGGTGGGGTAGCGGCACCCCTCCACTTT. This encodes CASSLGRGGVAAPLHF.